This TCR beta chain is from a study of Ad26.COV2.S vaccination and SARS-CoV-2 variants. Study-level information: The donor was enrolled in the Ad26.COV2.S arm of the COV1001 trial. Into the muscle, Ad26.COV2.S was dosed once or twice, 56 days apart.

Germline CDR1 is LNHNV and CDR2 is YYDKDF (reference sequence). Trimming took 1 base from V and 5 from J, leaving 14 bases between them. The CDR3 is made up of 15 amino acids. Treatment here: around 19 received Ad26.COV2.S at low or high dose, single or two shots; about 5 received placebo; per-sample allocation not given. At day 63 after the first vaccine or placebo injection, samples were drawn. Generated by immunoSEQ multiplex PCR, the TCRdb table keeps only in-frame clones and is missing some. The repertoire consists of about 350,000 clones, with roughly 81% occurring once and the leading ten covering 2.5% to 3.5%. Points from the study as a whole: Vaccinees displayed broader spike-specific TCR repertoires than placebo recipients. The TCR-based breadth and depth measures might underestimate overall T cell responses.

A word on this clone: Antigen: not known.

Sample: peripheral blood, taken in a trial of Ad26.COV2.S vaccine versus placebo. This rearrangement joins TRBV15 to TRBJ1-1; weak D call: TRBD1 (6 bases). The source is a person between 18 and 65 years old who received the Ad26.COV2.S COVID-19 vaccine or a placebo. The chain's CDR3 is CATSRATGQETEAFF. CDR3 nucleotides: TGTGCCACCAGCAGAGCCACAGGGCAGGAGACTGAAGCTTTCTTT.